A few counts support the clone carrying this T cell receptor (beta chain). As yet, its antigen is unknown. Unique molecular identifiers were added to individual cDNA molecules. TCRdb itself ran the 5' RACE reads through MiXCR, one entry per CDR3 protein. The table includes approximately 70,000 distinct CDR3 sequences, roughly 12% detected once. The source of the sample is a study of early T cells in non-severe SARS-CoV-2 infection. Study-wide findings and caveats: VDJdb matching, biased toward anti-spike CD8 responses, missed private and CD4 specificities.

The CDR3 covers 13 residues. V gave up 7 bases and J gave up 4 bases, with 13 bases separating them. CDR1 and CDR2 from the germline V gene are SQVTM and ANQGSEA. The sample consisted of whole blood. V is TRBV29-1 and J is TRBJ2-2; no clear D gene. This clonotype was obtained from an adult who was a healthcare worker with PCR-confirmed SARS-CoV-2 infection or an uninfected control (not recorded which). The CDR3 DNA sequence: TGCAGCGCCGGACGAGGATCCACCGGGGAGCTGTTTTTT. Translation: CSAGRGSTGELFF.